These 5 T cell receptor beta chains share one sample of origin, sequenced in a study of blood T cell repertoires in COVID-19. Measured with immunoSEQ multiplex PCR; TCRdb has only the in-frame clones, and not every one. Found here are 90,000 to 120,000 clones, approximately 88% of them singletons; the top ten hold approximately 26%. The sequenced sample was peripheral blood. The receptor set was obtained from a man between 60 and 75 years old with acute or convalescent COVID-19.

This sequence joins TRBV6-5 and TRBJ2-1, with a weak D call TRBD2 (5 bases). Germline V lookup: CDR1 MNHEY, CDR2 SVGAGI. The CDR3 runs 13 residues. V shed 0 bases and J shed 12 bases, with 12 bases lying between them. CDR3 region: CASSYSPRGRQFF. The CDR3 DNA follows: TGTGCCAGCAGTTACTCCCCGCGAGGGCGGCAGTTCTTC.

The chain has TRBV5-5 and TRBJ1-1; D is ambiguous. Germline values: CDR1 SGHKS, CDR2 YYEKEE (reference sequence). This CDR3 comprises 12 residues. V was shortened by 0 bases and J by 7 bases, with 7 bases between the two germline ends. This CDR3 reads CASSLGAHEAFF. The CDR3 DNA is TGTGCCAGCAGCTTGGGGGCACATGAAGCTTTCTTT. The entire variable domain, with the rest obtained from reference TRBV5-5 and TRBJ1-1, is as follows: DAGVTQSPTHLIKTRGQQVTLRCSPISGHKSVSWYQQVLGQGPQFIFQYYEKEERGRGNFPDRFSARQFPNYSSELNVNALLLGDSALYLCASSLGAHEAFFGQGTRLTVV.

V and J are TRBV11-2 and TRBJ1-5; the D gene is possibly TRBD1 (6 bases). Germline loops: CDR1 SGHAT, CDR2 FQNNGV. The CDR3 contains 17 residues. V dropped 1 base and J dropped 0 bases, with 13 bases sitting between them. The CDR3 here is CASSLGRDTYSNQPQHF. CDR3 nucleotides: TGTGCCAGCAGCTTAGGCAGGGACACTTATAGCAATCAGCCCCAGCATTTT.

J is TRBJ2-4 and V is TRBV24-1; no definite D call. CDR1 and CDR2 from the germline V gene are KGHDR and SFDVKD. CDR3 length equals 14 residues. Trimming stripped 5 bases from V and 1 base from J, with 8 bases between. The CDR3 coding sequence is TGTGCCACCAGTGGTGTCGGGGCCAAAAACATTCAGTACTTC. This encodes CATSGVGAKNIQYF.

This clone was detected once. The V call is TRBV5-1, the J call TRBJ1-5; TRBD1 is a possible D gene (6 bases). CDR3 size: 15 residues. Trimming cost V 4 bases and J 3 bases, with 14 bases left between them. Germline CDR1 and CDR2: SGHRS and YFSETQ. The CDR3 region is CASSETGTTNQPQHF. For the CDR3, the DNA is TGCGCCAGCAGCGAAACCGGGACAACCAATCAGCCCCAGCATTTT.